Below, one T cell receptor beta chain is given with its context. The data derive from a study of blood T cell repertoires in COVID-19. Background on the study: Sites across the United States, Italy and Spain contributed samples from acute and convalescent COVID-19. PBMCs, B-cell-depleted T cells, or T cells were the source of the cDNA or gDNA that made up the material.

Authors' analysis steps: Cell counts per sample came from amplifying reference gene primers. Using immunoSEQ multiplex PCR, the repertoire was profiled, and TCRdb retains in-frame clones only, with some absent. V and J calls and clone size are copied from that table; D and trimming were computed from the DNA. The profile shows about 200,000 clones, about 90% of them singletons. This CDR3 has 16 residues. Germline loops: CDR1 LGHNA, CDR2 YNFKEQ. Losses at the gene ends were 0 bases for V and 0 bases for J; bases not matched to a gene: 2. Source material: peripheral blood. This rearrangement joins TRBV4-2 to TRBJ2-1, with TRBD2 matching 7 bases. This sequence was found in an older woman with acute or convalescent COVID-19. CDR3 amino acids: CASSQEGTISYNEQFF. The CDR3 DNA reads TGTGCCAGCAGCCAAGAGGGGACTATCTCCTACAATGAGCAGTTCTTC.